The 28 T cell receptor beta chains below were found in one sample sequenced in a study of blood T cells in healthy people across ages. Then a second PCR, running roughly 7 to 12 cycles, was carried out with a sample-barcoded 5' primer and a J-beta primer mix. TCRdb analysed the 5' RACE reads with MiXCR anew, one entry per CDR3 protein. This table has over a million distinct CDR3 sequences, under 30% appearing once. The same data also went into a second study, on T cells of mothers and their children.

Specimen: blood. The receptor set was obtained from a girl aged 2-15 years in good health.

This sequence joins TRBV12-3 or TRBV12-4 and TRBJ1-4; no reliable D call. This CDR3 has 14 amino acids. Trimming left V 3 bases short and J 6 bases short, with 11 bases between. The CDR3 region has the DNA TGTGCCAGCAGTTTCGATAGGACCGATGAAAAACTGTTTTTT. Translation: CASSFDRTDEKLFF.

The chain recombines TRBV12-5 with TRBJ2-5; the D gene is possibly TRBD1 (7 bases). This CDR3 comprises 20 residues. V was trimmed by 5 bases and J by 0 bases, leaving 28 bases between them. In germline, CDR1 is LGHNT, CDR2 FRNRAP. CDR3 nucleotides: TGTGCTAGTGGTCAGGTATCCGCGACAGGGAGGAAATTGTACCAAGAGACCCAGTACTTC. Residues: CASGQVSATGRKLYQETQYF.

CDR3 loop: CASSPDRIIIYGYTF. The CDR3 nucleotides read TGTGCCAGCAGCCCGGACAGAATCATAATCTATGGCTACACCTTC. The chain recombines TRBV7-2 with TRBJ1-2, with a tentative D call TRBD1 (6 bases). CDR1 and CDR2 (germline): SGHTA, FQGNSA. This CDR3 contains 15 residues. Trimming left V 5 bases short and J 4 bases short, with 17 bases between.

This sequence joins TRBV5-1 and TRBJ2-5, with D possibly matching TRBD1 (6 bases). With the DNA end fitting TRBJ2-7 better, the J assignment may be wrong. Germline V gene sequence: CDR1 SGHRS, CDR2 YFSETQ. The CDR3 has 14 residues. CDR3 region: CASSLTGWDYEQYF. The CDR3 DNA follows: TGCGCCAGCAGCTTGACAGGGTGGGATTACGAGCAGTACTTC.

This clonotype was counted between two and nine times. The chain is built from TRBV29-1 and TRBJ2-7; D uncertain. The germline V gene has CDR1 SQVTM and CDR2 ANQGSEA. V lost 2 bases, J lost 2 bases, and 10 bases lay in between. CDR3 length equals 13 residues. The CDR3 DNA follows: TGCAGCGTTGAAATCAGTGCTACCTACGAGCAGTACTTC. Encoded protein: CSVEISATYEQYF.

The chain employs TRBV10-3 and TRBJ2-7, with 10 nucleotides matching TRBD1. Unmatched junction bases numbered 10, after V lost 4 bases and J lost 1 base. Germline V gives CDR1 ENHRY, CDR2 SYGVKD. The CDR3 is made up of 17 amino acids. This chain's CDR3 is CAISGAERDRGSYEQYF. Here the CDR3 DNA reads TGTGCCATCAGTGGGGCCGAACGGGACAGGGGTTCCTACGAGCAGTACTTC.

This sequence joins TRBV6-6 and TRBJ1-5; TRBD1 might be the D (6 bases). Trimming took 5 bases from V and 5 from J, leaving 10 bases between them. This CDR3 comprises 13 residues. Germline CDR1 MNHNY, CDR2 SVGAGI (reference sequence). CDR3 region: CASSGGRDQPQHF. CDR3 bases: TGTGCCAGCAGTGGGGGCAGGGATCAGCCCCAGCATTTT.

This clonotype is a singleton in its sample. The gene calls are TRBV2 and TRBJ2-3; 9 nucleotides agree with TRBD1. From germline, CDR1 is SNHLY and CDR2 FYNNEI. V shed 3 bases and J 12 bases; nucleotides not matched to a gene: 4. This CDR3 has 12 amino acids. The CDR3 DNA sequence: TGTGCCAGCAGTGAGACGGACAGGGGTCAGTATTTT. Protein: CASSETDRGQYF.

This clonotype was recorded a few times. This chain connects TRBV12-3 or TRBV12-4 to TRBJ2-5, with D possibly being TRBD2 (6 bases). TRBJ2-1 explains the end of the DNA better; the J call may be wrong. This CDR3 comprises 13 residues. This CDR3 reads CASSLWGENEQFF. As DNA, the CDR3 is TGTGCCAGCAGTTTGTGGGGGGAGAATGAGCAGTTCTTC.

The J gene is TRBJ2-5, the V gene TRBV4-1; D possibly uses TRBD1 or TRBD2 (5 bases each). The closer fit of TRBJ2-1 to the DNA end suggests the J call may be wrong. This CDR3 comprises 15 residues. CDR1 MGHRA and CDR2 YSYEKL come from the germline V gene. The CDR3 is CASSPTDGAYNEQFF. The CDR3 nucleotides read TGCGCCAGCAGCCCTACCGACGGGGCGTACAATGAGCAGTTCTTC.

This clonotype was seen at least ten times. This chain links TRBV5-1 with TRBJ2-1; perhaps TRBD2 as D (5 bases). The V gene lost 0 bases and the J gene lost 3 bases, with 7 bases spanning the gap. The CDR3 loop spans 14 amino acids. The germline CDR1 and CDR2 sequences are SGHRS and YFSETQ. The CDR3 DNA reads TGCGCCAGCAGCTTGGGCGGGTACTACAATGAGCAGTTCTTC. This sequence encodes CASSLGGYYNEQFF.

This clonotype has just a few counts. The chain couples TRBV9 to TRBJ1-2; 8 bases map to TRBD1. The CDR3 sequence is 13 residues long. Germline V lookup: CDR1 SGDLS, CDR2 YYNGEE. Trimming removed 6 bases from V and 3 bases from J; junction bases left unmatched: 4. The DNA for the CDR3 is TGTGCCAGCAAGGGACAGGAGGACTATGGCTACACCTTC. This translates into CASKGQEDYGYTF.

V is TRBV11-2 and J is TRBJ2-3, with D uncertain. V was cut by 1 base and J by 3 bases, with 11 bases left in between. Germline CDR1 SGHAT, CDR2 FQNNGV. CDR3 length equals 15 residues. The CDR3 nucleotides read TGTGCCAGCAGCTTAGTCCGCCCCCCTACAGATACGCAGTATTTT. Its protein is CASSLVRPPTDTQYF.

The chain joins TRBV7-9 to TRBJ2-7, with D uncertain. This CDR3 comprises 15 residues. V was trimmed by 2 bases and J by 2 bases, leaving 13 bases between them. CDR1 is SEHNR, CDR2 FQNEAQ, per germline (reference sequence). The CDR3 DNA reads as TGTGCCAGCAGCTTAAGCTACCTACTGCCCTACGAGCAGTACTTC. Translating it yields CASSLSYLLPYEQYF.

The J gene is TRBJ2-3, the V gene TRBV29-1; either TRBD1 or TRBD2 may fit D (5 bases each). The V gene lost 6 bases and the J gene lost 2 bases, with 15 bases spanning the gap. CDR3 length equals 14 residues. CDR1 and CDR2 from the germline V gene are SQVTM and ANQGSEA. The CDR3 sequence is CSVGELAYTDTQYF. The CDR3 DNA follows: TGCAGCGTGGGGGAGTTGGCTTACACAGATACGCAGTATTTT.

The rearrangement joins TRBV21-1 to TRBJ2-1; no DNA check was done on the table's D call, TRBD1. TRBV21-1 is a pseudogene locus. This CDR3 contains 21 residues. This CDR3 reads CASSKILLSRTGGVPPNEQFF. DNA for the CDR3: TGTGCCAGCAGCAAAATTCTTCTTAGTAGGACAGGGGGTGTCCCACCCAATGAGCAGTTCTTC.

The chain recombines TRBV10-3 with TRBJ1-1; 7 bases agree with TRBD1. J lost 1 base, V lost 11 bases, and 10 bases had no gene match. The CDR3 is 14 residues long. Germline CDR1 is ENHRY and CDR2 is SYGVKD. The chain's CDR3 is CALRQGTENTEAFF. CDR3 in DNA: TGTGCCCTTCGACAGGGTACGGAGAACACTGAAGCTTTCTTT.

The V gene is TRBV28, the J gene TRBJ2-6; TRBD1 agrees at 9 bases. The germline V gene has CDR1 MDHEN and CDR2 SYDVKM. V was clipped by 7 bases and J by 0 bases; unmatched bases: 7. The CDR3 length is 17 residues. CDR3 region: CASKRTGEASGANVLTF. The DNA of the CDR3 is TGTGCCAGCAAAAGGACAGGGGAGGCCTCTGGGGCCAACGTCCTGACTTTC.

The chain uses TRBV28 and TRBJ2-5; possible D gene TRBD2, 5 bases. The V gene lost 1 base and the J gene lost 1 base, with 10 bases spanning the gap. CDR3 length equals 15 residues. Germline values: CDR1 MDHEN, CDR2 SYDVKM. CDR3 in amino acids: CASSLSGKGQETQYF. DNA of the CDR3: TGTGCCAGCAGTTTATCCGGGAAAGGCCAAGAGACCCAGTACTTC.

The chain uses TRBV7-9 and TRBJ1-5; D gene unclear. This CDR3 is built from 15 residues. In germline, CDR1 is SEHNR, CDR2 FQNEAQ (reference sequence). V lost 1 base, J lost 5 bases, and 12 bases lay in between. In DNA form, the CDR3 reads TGTGCCAGCAGCTTAGATCCTTCCTTGGATCAGCCCCAGCATTTT. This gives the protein CASSLDPSLDQPQHF.

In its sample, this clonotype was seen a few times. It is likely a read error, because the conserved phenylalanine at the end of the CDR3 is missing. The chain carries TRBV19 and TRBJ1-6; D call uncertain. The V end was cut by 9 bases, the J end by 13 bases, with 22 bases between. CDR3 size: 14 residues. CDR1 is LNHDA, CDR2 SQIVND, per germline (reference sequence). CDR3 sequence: CASAPGPPVFPLHL. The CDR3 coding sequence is TGTGCCAGCGCGCCCGGACCCCCAGTTTTTCCCCTCCACCTT.

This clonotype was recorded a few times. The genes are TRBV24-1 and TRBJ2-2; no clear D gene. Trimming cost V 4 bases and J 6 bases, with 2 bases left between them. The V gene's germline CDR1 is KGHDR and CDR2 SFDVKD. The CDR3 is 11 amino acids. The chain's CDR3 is CATSESGELFF. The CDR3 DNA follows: TGTGCCACCAGTGAGTCCGGGGAGCTGTTTTTT.

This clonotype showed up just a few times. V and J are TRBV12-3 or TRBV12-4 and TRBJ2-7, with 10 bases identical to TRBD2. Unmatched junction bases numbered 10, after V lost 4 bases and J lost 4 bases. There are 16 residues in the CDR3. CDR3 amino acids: CASSSTSGDTLYEQYF. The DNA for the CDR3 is TGTGCCAGCAGTTCCACTAGCGGGGATACTCTTTACGAGCAGTACTTC.

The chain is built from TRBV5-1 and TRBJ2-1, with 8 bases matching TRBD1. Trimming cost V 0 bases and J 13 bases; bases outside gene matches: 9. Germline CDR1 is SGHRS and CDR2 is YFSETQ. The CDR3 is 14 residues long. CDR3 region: CASSLAGTGSHQFF. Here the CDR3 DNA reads TGCGCCAGCAGCTTGGCCGGGACAGGATCACATCAGTTCTTC. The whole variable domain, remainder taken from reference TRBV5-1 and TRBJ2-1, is KAGVTQTPRYLIKTRGQQVTLSCSPISGHRSVSWYQQTPGQGLQFLFEYFSETQRNKGNFPGRFSGRQFSNSRSEMNVSTLELGDSALYLCASSLAGTGSHQFFGPGTRLTVL.

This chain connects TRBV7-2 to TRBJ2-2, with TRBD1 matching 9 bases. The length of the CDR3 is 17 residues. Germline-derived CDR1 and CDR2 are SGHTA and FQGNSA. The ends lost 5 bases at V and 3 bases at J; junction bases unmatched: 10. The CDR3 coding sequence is TGTGCCAGCAGCCCGGGGGGATGGGACAGGGACACCGGGGAGCTGTTTTTT. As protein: CASSPGGWDRDTGELFF.

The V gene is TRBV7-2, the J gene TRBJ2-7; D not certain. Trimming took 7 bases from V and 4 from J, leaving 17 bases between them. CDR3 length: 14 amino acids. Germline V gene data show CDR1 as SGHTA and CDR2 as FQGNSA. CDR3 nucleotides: TGTGCCAGCACACTTTGGGTTGGTTGGTACGAGCAGTACTTC. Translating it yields CASTLWVGWYEQYF.

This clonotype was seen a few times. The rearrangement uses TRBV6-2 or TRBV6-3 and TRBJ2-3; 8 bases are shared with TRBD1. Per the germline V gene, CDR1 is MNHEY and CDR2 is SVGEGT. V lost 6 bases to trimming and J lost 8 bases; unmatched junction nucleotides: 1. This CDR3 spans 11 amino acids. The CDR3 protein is CASRQGGTQYF. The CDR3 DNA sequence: TGTGCCAGCAGACAGGGGGGTACGCAGTATTTT.

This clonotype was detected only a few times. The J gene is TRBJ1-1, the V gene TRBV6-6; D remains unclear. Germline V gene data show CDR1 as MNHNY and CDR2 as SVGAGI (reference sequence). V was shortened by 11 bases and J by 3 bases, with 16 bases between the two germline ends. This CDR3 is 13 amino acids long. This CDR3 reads CAAGWAYDTEAFF. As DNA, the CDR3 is TGTGCCGCCGGGTGGGCCTATGACACTGAAGCTTTCTTT.